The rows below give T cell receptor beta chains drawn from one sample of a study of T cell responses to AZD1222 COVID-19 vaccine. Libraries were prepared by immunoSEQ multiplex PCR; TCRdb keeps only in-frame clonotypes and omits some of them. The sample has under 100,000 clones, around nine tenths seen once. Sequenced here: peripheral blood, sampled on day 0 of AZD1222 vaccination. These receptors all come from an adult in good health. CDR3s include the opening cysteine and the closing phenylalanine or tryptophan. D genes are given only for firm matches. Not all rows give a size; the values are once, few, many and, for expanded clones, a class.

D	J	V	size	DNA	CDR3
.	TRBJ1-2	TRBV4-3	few	TGCGCCAGCAGCCAAGATCATAGGACGGTCTATGGCTACACCTTC	CASSQDHRTVYGYTF
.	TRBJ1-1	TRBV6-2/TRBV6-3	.	TGTGCCAGCAGTTACCCGGGGGGGCCTGAAGCTTTCTTT	CASSYPGGPEAFF
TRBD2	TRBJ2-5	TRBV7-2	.	TGTGCCAGCAGCTTAGCGGAGGGAGCGGGGGGCTGGGAGACCCAGTACTTC	CASSLAEGAGGWETQYF
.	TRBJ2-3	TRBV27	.	TGTGCCAGCAGTTTATTAGGACAATGGGGCACAGATACGCAGTATTTT	CASSLLGQWGTDTQYF
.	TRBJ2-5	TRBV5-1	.	TGCGCCAGCAGCTTGTCTCATGGGGAGACCCAGTACTTC	CASSLSHGETQYF
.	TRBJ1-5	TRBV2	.	TGTGCCAGCAGTGCATCCCAGACACTCAATCAGCCCCAGCATTTT	CASSASQTLNQPQHF
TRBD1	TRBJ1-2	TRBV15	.	TGTGCCACCAGTAAGGACAGGGCATCTATCTATGGCTACACCTTC	CATSKDRASIYGYTF
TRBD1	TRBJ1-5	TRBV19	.	TGTGCCAGTAGTATAAGTGGGTCAGGGGGTTATCTCGATAGCAATCAGCCCCAGCATTTT	CASSISGSGGYLDSNQPQHF
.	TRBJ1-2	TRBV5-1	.	TGCGCCAGCAGCTCGGGCATCGTCGGCTACACCTTC	CASSSGIVGYTF
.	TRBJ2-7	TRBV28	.	TGTGCCAGCAGTCTCGGAGGCCCCTACGAGCAGTACTTC	CASSLGGPYEQYF
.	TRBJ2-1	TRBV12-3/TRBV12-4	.	TGTGCCAGCAGTTTCGGCAAAGGGAATGAGCAGTTCTTC	CASSFGKGNEQFF
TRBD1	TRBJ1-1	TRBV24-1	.	TGTGCCACCAGTGACCCCAGGGGGGGGAACACTGAAGCTTTCTTT	CATSDPRGGNTEAFF
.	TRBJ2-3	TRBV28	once	TGTGCCAGCACAGGGGGGGTTCGCACAGATACGCAGTATTTT	CASTGGVRTDTQYF
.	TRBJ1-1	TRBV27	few	TGTGCCAGCAGCCAGGGGCTTATGAACACTGAAGCTTTCTTT	CASSQGLMNTEAFF
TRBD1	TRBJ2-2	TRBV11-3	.	TGTGCCAGCAGCTCGTCCGGGACAGCGAACACCGGGGAGCTGTTTTTT	CASSSSGTANTGELFF
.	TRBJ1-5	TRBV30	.	TGTGCCTGGAGTGACCCCCCTCGGGAGCCCCAGCATTTT	CAWSDPPREPQHF
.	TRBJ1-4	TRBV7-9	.	TGTGCCAGCAGCGCCGACAGGTCTCATTATAATGAAAAACTGTTTTTT	CASSADRSHYNEKLFF
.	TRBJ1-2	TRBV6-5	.	TGTGCCAGCAGTTACTCGGGGCAGATATTCTTCTGGACCTTC	CASSYSGQIFFWTF
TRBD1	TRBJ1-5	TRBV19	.	TGTGCCAGTAGAGACAGGGGACGCAATCAGCCCCAGCATTTT	CASRDRGRNQPQHF
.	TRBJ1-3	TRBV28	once	TGTGCCAGCAGTTTGGGGGTTCGAGGAGGAAACACCATATATTTT	CASSLGVRGGNTIYF
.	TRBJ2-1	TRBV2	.	TGTGCCAGCAGTGAAGAAGTAGGGCCGTTCTTC	CASSEEVGPFF
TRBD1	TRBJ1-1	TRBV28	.	TGTGCCAGCAGTCAAAGCCCGACAGGGTGGTACACTGAAGCTTTCTTT	CASSQSPTGWYTEAFF
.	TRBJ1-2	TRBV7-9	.	TGTGCCGGCGGGGGAAGGGGCCAAGCTAACTATGGCTACACCTTC	CAGGGRGQANYGYTF
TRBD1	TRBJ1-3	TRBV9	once	TGTGCCAGCAGCGTAGTGGGCGGACAGGGGCCTCTATATTTT	CASSVVGGQGPLYF
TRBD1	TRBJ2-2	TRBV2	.	TGTGCCATCCTCCGGGACAGGGGTCCCGGGGAGCTGTTTTTT	CAILRDRGPGELFF
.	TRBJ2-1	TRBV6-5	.	TGTGCCAGCAGCCGAACAGATATTACAAACAATGAGCAGTTCTTC	CASSRTDITNNEQFF
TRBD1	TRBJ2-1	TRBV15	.	TGTGCCACCAGCAGAGAACAGGGGATCGAGCAGTTCTTC	CATSREQGIEQFF
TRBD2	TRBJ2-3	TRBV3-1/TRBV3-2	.	TGTGCCAGCAGCCAAGATCTCGGTGGCGGGGGGGAAGATACGCAGTATTTT	CASSQDLGGGGEDTQYF
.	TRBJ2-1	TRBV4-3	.	TGCGCCAGCAGCCGGGGGCTCGGCAATGAGCAGTTCTTC	CASSRGLGNEQFF
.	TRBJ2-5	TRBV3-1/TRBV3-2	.	TGTGCCAGCAGCCAAGGGGTTAGCCGACCGCCCCAGTACTTC	CASSQGVSRPPQYF
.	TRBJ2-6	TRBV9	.	TGTGCCAGCAGCGCCGGGCAGGGGTTCGGGGCCAACGTCCTGACTTTC	CASSAGQGFGANVLTF